The 17 T cell receptor beta chains presented below share a single source sample, sequenced in a study of somatic mutations in cytotoxic T cells in rheumatoid arthritis. Using immunoSEQ multiplex PCR, the repertoire was profiled, and TCRdb retains in-frame clones only, with some absent. In the table there are 7,000 or so clones, roughly four fifths of which are singletons. Sequencing used CD8+ T cells sorted from blood. Source of these receptors: an adult with rheumatoid arthritis.

The rearrangement uses TRBV10-3 and TRBJ2-7; D may be TRBD1 (8 bases). The CDR3 totals 13 residues. V dropped 6 bases and J dropped 5 bases, with 14 bases sitting between them. Germline lookup yields CDR1 ENHRY and CDR2 SYGVKD. The CDR3 DNA is TGTGCCATCAGGACACAGGGGGGGGACGAGCAGTACTTC. Translation: CAIRTQGGDEQYF.

V usage is TRBV6-4 and J usage is TRBJ2-7; D may be TRBD2 (5 bases). This CDR3 is built from 13 residues. V was pared by 6 bases and J by 2 bases, with 11 bases between. Germline CDR1 reads MRHNA; CDR2 reads SNTAGT. The CDR3 bases are TGTGCCAGCAGAACTAGTGCTGCCTACGAGCAGTACTTC. Translation gives CASRTSAAYEQYF.

The chain recombines TRBV21-1 with TRBJ2-5. The assigned J gene may be wrong: the sequence end matches TRBJ2-7 better. TRBV21-1 is described as a pseudogene. This CDR3 has 12 amino acids. The CDR3 DNA is TGTGCCAGCAGCAAAGTTGGCTACGAGCAGTACTTC. This codes for CASSKVGYEQYF.

The V call is TRBV5-1, the J call TRBJ2-1; 9 bases agree with TRBD2. CDR1 SGHRS and CDR2 YFSETQ come from the germline V gene. CDR3 length: 15 amino acids. V trimming: 0 bases; J trimming: 2 bases; junction bases outside the gene matches: 0. The CDR3 DNA is TGCGCCAGCAGCTTGGTAGCGGGGGCCTACAATGAGCAGTTCTTC. This codes for CASSLVAGAYNEQFF.

The chain is built from TRBV6-1 and TRBJ2-3; D unclear. Trimming stripped 2 bases from V and 11 bases from J, with 14 bases between. This CDR3 is built from 13 residues. Germline CDR1 is MNHNS and CDR2 is SASEGT. The CDR3 DNA is TGTGCCAGCAGTGAAAATACCGGGTATAGGCAGTATTTT. It encodes CASSENTGYRQYF.

This clone was picked up a small number of times. The chain couples TRBV29-1 to TRBJ2-1, with a tentative D call TRBD1 (6 bases). CDR1 and CDR2 (germline): SQVTM, ANQGSEA. The V end was cut by 7 bases, the J end by 1 base, with 8 bases between. The CDR3 contains 12 residues. CDR3 protein: CSARGSYNEQFF. CDR3 DNA sequence: TGCAGCGCCAGGGGTTCCTACAATGAGCAGTTCTTC.

The chain has TRBV4-1 and TRBJ1-4; the D gene is possibly TRBD1 (5 bases). CDR1 and CDR2 (germline): MGHRA, YSYEKL. Trimming cost V 0 bases and J 7 bases, with 15 bases left between them. This CDR3 region has 16 residues. CDR3: CASSQDGKGMSEKLFF. CDR3 DNA sequence: TGCGCCAGCAGCCAAGATGGAAAGGGGATGAGTGAAAAACTGTTTTTT.

The rearrangement links TRBV10-3 to TRBJ1-4, with D maybe TRBD1 (6 bases). Per germline, CDR1 ENHRY and CDR2 SYGVKD. CDR3 length equals 18 residues. Between the trimmed V and J ends, which lost 2 bases and 10 bases, there was a span of 26 bases. The CDR3 DNA sequence: TGTGCCATCAGTGAGGCGGATCTAGGGGGGGTGGGGAACGGAAAACTGTTTTTT. It translates to CAISEADLGGVGNGKLFF.

In this sample, this clone turned up a few times. This chain links TRBV5-1 with TRBJ1-6, with D unresolved. Germline V gives CDR1 SGHRS, CDR2 YFSETQ. V was cut by 4 bases and J by 9 bases, with 14 bases left in between. The CDR3 extends over 14 amino acids. The CDR3 nucleotides are TGCGCCAGCAGCCCGGACGGGTCGGGTTCACCCCTCCACTTT. Translation gives CASSPDGSGSPLHF.

The chain joins TRBV19 to TRBJ1-6, with D maybe TRBD1 (5 bases). Germline CDR1 is LNHDA and CDR2 is SQIVND (reference sequence). The CDR3 contains 17 residues. Trimming cost V 5 bases and J 2 bases, with 16 bases left between them. CDR3 residues: CASSSGRLLAYNSPLHF. The CDR3 coding sequence is TGTGCCAGTAGTTCGGGACGGCTCCTTGCCTATAATTCACCCCTCCACTTT.

This clone was recorded only once. The chain combines TRBV29-1 with TRBJ2-3, with 7 bases fitting TRBD1. CDR3 length: 15 amino acids. V was clipped by 6 bases and J by 2 bases; unmatched bases: 11. CDR1 is SQVTM and CDR2 is ANQGSEA in the germline V gene. This CDR3 is CSVDRQGEFTDTQYF. The DNA for the CDR3 is TGCAGCGTAGACCGACAGGGAGAATTCACAGATACGCAGTATTTT.

The V and J genes are TRBV18 and TRBJ1-5; a possible D gene is TRBD1 (5 bases). V was shortened by 10 bases and J by 0 bases, with 28 bases between the two germline ends. CDR1 is KGHSH and CDR2 is LQKENI in the germline V gene. The CDR3 sequence is 19 residues long. The CDR3 loop reads CATPRLIKEGNYSNQPQHF. Written as DNA, the CDR3 is TGTGCCACCCCAAGACTTATCAAGGAGGGGAACTATAGCAATCAGCCCCAGCATTTT.

This clone showed up just once. Here the CDR3 DNA reads TGTGCTAGCAACGGGGACACAGATACGCAGTATTTT. It yields the protein CASNGDTDTQYF. The rearrangement joins TRBV12-5 to TRBJ2-3; D may be TRBD2 (5 bases). Germline V gives CDR1 LGHNT, CDR2 FRNRAP. V lost 9 bases and J 2 bases, leaving 9 bases between the germline ends. CDR3 length: 12 residues.

The rearrangement links TRBV4-1 to TRBJ2-2; 9 nucleotides match TRBD1. The junction had 7 bases not matched to a gene; V was cut back by 4 bases and J by 7 bases. Germline V gene lookup returns CDR1 MGHRA and CDR2 YSYEKL. The CDR3 contains 15 residues. The CDR3 is CASSRDRGDGGELFF. The DNA for the CDR3 is TGCGCCAGCAGCCGAGACAGGGGGGATGGCGGGGAGCTGTTTTTT.

The chain is built from TRBV6-4 and TRBJ2-4; 7 bases are a match to TRBD2. The germline gives CDR1 MRHNA, CDR2 SNTAGT. CDR3 length equals 15 residues. V was pared by 5 bases and J by 3 bases, with 7 bases of the junction left unmatched. CDR3 coding DNA: TGTGCCAGCAGTCCACTCGCGGGGGACAAAAACATTCAGTACTTC. The encoded protein is CASSPLAGDKNIQYF.

This clone was detected once. The chain employs TRBV10-3 and TRBJ2-5; D gene ambiguous. V dropped 6 bases and J dropped 2 bases, with 10 bases sitting between them. This CDR3 has 13 amino acids. Germline CDR1 ENHRY, CDR2 SYGVKD. CDR3 sequence reads: CAIRSSPQETQYF. Here the CDR3 DNA reads TGTGCCATCAGGAGCTCCCCGCAAGAGACCCAGTACTTC.

The chain carries TRBV6-6 and TRBJ2-7; D is unresolved. The CDR3 consists of 14 residues. Between the trimmed V and J ends, which lost 2 bases and 2 bases, there was a span of 10 bases. The germline gives CDR1 MNHNY, CDR2 SVGAGI (reference sequence). The CDR3 protein is CASSYGRKPYEQYF. The CDR3 nucleotides read TGTGCCAGCAGTTACGGACGGAAACCCTACGAGCAGTACTTC.